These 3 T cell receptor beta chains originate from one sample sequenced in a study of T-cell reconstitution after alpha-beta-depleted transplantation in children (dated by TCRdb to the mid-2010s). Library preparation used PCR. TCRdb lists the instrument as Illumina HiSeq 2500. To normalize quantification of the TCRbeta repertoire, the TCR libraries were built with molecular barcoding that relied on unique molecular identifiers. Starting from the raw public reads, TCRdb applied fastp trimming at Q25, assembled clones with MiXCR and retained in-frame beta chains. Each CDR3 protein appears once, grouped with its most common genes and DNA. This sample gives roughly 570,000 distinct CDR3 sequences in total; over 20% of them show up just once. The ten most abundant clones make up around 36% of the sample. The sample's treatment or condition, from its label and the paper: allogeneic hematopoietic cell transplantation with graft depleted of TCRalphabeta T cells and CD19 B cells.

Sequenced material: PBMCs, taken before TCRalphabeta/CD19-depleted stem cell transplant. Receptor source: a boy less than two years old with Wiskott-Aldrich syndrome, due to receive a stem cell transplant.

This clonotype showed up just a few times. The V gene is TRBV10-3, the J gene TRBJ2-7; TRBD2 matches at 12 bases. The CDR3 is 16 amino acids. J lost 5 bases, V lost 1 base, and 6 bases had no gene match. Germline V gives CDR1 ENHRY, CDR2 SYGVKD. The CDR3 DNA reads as TGTGCCATCAGTGAGTACCTCTCTAGCGGGAGGGACGAGCAGTACTTC. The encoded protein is CAISEYLSSGRDEQYF.

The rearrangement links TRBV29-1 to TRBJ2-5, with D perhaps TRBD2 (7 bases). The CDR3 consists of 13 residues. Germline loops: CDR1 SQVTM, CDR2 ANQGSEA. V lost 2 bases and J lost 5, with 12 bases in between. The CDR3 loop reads CSVERGAGETQYF. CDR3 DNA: TGCAGCGTTGAACGGGGGGCCGGGGAGACCCAGTACTTC.

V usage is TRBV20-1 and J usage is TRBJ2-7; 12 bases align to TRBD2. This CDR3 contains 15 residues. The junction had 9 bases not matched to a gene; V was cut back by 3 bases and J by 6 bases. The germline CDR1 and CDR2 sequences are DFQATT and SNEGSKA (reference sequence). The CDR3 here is CSARPPTSGRREQYF. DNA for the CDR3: TGCAGTGCTAGGCCCCCGACTAGCGGGAGACGCGAGCAGTACTTC.